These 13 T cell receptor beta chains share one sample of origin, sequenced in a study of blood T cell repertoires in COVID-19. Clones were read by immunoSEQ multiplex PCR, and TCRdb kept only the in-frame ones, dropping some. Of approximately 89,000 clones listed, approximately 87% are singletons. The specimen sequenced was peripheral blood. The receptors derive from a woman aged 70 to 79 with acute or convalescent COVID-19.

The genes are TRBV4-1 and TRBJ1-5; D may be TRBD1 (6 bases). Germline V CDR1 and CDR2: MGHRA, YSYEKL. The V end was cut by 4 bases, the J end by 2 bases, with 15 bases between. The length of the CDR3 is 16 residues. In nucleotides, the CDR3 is TGCGCCAGCAGCCTCCTAACAGGGAACGGCAATCAGCCCCAGCATTTT. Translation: CASSLLTGNGNQPQHF.

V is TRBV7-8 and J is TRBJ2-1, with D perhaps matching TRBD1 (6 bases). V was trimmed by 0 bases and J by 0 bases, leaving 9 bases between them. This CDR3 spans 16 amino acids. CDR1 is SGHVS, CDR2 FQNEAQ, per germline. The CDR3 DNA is TGTGCCAGCAGCTTAGCGGGGGCGAGCTCCTACAATGAGCAGTTCTTC. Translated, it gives CASSLAGASSYNEQFF.

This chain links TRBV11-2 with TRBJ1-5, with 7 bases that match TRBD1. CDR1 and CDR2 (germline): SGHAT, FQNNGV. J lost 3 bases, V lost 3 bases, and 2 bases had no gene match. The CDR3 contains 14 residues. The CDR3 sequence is CASSLGQPNQPQHF. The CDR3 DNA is TGTGCCAGCAGCTTGGGACAGCCCAATCAGCCCCAGCATTTT.

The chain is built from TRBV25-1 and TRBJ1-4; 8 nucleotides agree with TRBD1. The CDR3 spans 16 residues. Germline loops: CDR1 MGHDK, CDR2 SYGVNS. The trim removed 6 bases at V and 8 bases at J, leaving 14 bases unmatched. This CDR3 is CASSPIVGQGGEKLFF. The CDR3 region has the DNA TGTGCCAGCAGCCCAATAGTTGGACAGGGCGGCGAAAAACTGTTTTTT.

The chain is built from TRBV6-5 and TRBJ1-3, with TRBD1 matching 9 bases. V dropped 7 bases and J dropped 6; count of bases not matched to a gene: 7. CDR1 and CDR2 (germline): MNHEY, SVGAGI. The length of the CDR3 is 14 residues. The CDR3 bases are TGTGCCAGCACCGAAGACAGGGGGAAAAACACCATATATTTT. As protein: CASTEDRGKNTIYF.

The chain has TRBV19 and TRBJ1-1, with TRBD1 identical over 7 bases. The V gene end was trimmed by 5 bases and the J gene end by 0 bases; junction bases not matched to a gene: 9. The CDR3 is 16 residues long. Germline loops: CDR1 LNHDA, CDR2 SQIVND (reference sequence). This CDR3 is CASSPGDSYMNTEAFF. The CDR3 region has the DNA TGTGCCAGTAGTCCGGGGGACAGTTACATGAACACTGAAGCTTTCTTT.

For the CDR3, the DNA is TGTGCCAGCAGCTCCATAGCGGGGGCGAGCTCCTACAATGAGCAGTTCTTC. Translating it yields CASSSIAGASSYNEQFF. The rearrangement links TRBV7-9 to TRBJ2-1; TRBD2 matches at 9 bases. Trimming at V came to 4 bases and at J to 0 bases, leaving 7 bases not matched to a gene. Germline-derived CDR1 and CDR2 are SEHNR and FQNEAQ (reference sequence). The CDR3 has 17 residues.

CDR3 in DNA: TGTGCCAGCAGCTTGGGAGACAGGGGGCACACTGAAGCTTTCTTT. It specifies CASSLGDRGHTEAFF. The chain joins TRBV5-6 to TRBJ1-1; 10 bases are a match to TRBD1. The CDR3 contains 15 residues. V was clipped by 0 bases and J by 3 bases; unmatched bases: 2. Germline lookup yields CDR1 SGHDT and CDR2 YYEEEE. The full variable domain, with the rest looked up from reference TRBV5-6 and TRBJ1-1, is DAGVTQSPTHLIKTRGQQVTLRCSPKSGHDTVSWYQQALGQGPQFIFQYYEEEERQRGNFPDRFSGHQFPNYSSELNVNALLLGDSALYLCASSLGDRGHTEAFFGQGTRLTVV.

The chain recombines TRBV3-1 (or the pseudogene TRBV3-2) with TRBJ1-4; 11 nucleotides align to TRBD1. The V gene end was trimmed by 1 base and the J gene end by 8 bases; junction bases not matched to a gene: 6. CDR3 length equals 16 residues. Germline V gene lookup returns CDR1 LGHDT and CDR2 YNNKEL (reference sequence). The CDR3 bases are TGTGCCAGCAGCCAAGTAACAGGACAGGGGGCAGAAAAACTGTTTTTT. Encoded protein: CASSQVTGQGAEKLFF.

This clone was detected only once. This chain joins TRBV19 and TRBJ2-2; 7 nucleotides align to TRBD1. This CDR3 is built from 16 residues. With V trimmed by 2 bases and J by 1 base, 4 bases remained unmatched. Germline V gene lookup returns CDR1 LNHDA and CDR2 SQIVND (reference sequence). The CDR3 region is CASSITGARNTGELFF. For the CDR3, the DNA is TGTGCCAGTAGTATAACAGGGGCAAGGAACACCGGGGAGCTGTTTTTT.

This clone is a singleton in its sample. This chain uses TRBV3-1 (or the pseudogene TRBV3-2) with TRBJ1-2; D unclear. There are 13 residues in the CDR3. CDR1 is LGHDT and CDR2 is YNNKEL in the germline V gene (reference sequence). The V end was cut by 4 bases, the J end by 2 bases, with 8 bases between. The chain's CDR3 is CASSPPGNYGYTF. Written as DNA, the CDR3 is TGTGCCAGCAGCCCCCCGGGGAACTATGGCTACACCTTC.

The CDR3 DNA follows: TGTGCCAGCAGTTACTCGCGACTAGCAGCCAATGAGCAGTTCTTC. Encoded protein: CASSYSRLAANEQFF. The chain combines TRBV6-2 or TRBV6-3 with TRBJ2-1, with 7 bases fitting TRBD2. This CDR3 has 15 amino acids. In germline, CDR1 is MNHEY, CDR2 SVGEGT. Germline trimming cut 0 bases from V and 6 bases from J; bases unmatched to any gene: 5.

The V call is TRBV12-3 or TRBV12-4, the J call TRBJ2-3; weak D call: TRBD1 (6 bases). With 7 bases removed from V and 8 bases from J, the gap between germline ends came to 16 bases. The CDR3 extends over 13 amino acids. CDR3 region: CASTSGLGGTQYF. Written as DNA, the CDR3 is TGTGCCAGCACTTCGGGGTTAGGGGGTACGCAGTATTTT.